The sequence of this TCR beta chain was determined in a study of T cells after yellow fever vaccination. Study in general: SMART-Seq v4 Ultra Low Input handled preparation of low-cell-number fractions. The study's findings and limits: Among primary-vaccination clones, most reappeared after the booster, at around 97% for CD4 and roughly 88% for CD8.

This clonotype was detected many times. Its antigen is currently unknown. V lost 5 bases, J lost 1 base, and 3 bases stayed unmatched. Germline assignment: CDR1 SEHNR and CDR2 FQNEAQ (reference sequence). The CDR3 totals 14 residues. The study made its TCR cDNA through 5'RACE template switching. That step introduced a universal primer site along with UMIs. TCRdb re-called the 5' RACE reads through MiXCR, storing one row per CDR3 protein. The sample includes about 220,000 distinct CDR3 sequences, more than 3% of them seen just once. The specimen comprised CD4+ T cells sorted from PBMCs, sampled 10 days after the yellow fever booster vaccination. The chain combines TRBV7-9 with TRBJ1-1; TRBD1 matches 8 bases. The clonotype originates from a man younger than 35 who received the YFV17D yellow fever vaccine. The DNA for the CDR3 is TGTGCCAGCAGCCCAGGGGGCCAGAACACTGAAGCTTTCTTT. Its protein product is CASSPGGQNTEAFF.